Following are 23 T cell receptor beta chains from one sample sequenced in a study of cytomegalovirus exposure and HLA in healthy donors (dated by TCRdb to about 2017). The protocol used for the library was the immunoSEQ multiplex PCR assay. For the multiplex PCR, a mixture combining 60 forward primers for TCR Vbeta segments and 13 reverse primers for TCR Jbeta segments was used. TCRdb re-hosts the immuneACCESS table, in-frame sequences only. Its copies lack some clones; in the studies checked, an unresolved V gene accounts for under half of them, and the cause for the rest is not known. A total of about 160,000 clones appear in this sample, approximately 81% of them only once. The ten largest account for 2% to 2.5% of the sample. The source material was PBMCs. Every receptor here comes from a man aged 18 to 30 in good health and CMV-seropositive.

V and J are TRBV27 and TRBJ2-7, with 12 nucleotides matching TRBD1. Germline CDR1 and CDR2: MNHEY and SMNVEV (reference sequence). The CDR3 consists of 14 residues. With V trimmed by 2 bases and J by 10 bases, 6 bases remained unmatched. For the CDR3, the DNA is TGTGCCAGCAGTTTAGTCGGTGGGACAGGGGGCCAGTACTTC. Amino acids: CASSLVGGTGGQYF.

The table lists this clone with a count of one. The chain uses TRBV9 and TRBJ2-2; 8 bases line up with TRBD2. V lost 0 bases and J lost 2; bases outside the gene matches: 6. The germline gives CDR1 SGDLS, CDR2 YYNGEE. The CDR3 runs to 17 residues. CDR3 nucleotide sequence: TGTGCCAGCAGCGTAGTGCCTAGCGGGTATAACACCGGGGAGCTGTTTTTT. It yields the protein CASSVVPSGYNTGELFF.

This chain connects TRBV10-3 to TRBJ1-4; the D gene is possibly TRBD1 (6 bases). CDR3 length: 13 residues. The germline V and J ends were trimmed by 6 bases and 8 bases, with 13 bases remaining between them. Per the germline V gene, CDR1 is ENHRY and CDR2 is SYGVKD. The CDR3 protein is CAISTGLAEKLFF. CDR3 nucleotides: TGTGCCATCAGCACAGGGTTAGCAGAAAAACTGTTTTTT.

The CDR3 DNA reads as TGTGCCAGCAGCCGGGACAGGTCACGATCGGGCTACACCTTC. Its translation is CASSRDRSRSGYTF. This chain connects TRBV11-2 to TRBJ1-2; the match to TRBD1 covers 8 bases. Germline CDR1 reads SGHAT; CDR2 reads FQNNGV. V was clipped by 5 bases and J by 8 bases; unmatched bases: 10. The CDR3 totals 14 residues. Filled out from reference TRBV11-2 and TRBJ1-2, the complete variable domain reads EAGVAQSPRYKIIEKRQSVAFWCNPISGHATLYWYQQILGQGPKLLIQFQNNGVVDDSQLPKDRFSAERLKGVDSTLKIQPAKLEDSAVYLCASSRDRSRSGYTFGSGTRLTVV.

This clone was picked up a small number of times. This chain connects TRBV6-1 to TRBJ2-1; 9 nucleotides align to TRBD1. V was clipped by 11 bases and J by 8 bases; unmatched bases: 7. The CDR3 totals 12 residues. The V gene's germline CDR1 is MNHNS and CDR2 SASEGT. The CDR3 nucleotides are TGTGCCTCGGGACAGGGTAACGATGAGCAGTTCTTC. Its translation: CASGQGNDEQFF.

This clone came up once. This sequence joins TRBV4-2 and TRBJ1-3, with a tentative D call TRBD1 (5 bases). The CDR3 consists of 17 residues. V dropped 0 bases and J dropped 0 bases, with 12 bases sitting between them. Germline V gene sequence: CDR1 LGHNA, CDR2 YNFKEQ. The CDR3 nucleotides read TGTGCCAGCAGCCAAGATCATGGGGCCCTCTCTGGAAACACCATATATTTT. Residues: CASSQDHGALSGNTIYF.

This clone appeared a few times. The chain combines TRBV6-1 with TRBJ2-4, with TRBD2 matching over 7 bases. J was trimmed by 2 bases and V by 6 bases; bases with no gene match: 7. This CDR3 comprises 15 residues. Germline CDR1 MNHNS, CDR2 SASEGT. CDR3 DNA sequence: TGTGCCAGCAGGGGTAGGGAGGGTTCCAAAAACATTCAGTACTTC. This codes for CASRGREGSKNIQYF.

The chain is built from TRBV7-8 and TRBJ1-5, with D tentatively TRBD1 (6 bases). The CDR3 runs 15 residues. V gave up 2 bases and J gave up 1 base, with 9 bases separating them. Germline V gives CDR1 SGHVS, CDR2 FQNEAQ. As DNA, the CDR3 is TGTGCCAGCAGCTTAACAGGGCTGAGCAATCAGCCCCAGCATTTT. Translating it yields CASSLTGLSNQPQHF.

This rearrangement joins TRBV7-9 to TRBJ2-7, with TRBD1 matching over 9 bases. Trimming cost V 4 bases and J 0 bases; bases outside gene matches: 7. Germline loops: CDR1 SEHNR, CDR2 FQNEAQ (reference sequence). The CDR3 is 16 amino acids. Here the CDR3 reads CASSSGTGLYSYEQYF. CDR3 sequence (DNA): TGTGCCAGCAGCTCCGGGACAGGGTTATACTCCTACGAGCAGTACTTC.

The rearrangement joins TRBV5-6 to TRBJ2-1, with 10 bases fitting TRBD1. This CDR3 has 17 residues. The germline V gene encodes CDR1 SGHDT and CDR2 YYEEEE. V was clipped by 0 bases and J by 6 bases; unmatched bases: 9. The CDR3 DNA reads TGTGCCAGCAGCTTGGTTGGACAGGGGGATGTTCTCAATGAGCAGTTCTTC. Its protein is CASSLVGQGDVLNEQFF.

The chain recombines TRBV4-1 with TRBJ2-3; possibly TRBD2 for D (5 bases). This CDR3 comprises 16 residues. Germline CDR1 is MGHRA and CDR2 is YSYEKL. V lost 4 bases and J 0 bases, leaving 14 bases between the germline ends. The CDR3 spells CASSPRTESSTDTQYF. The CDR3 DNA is TGCGCCAGCAGCCCCCGGACTGAATCTAGCACAGATACGCAGTATTTT.

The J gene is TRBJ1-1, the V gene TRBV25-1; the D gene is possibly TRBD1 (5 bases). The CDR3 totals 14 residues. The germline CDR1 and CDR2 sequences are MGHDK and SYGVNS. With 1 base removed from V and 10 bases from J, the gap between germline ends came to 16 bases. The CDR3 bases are TGTGCCAGCAGTGAATCCTTACAGGCCTTTGGAGCTTTCTTT. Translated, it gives CASSESLQAFGAFF.

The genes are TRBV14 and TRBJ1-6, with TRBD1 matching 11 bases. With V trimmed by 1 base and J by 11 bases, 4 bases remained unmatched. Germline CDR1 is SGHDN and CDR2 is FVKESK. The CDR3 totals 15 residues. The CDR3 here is CASSQGRDRGTPLHF. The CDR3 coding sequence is TGTGCCAGCAGCCAAGGCCGGGACAGGGGGACACCCCTCCACTTT.

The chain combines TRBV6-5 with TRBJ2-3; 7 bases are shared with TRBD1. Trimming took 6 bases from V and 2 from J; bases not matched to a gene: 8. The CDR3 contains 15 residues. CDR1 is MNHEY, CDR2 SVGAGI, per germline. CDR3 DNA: TGTGCCAGCAGACTGGGACAGAGCTTCACAGATACGCAGTATTTT. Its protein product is CASRLGQSFTDTQYF.

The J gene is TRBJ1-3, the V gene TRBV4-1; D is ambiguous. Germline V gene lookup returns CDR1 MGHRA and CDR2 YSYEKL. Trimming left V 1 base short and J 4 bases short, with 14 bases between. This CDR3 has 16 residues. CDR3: CASSQVGLGSGNTIYF. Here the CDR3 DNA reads TGCGCCAGCAGCCAAGTGGGCCTTGGATCGGGAAACACCATATATTTT.

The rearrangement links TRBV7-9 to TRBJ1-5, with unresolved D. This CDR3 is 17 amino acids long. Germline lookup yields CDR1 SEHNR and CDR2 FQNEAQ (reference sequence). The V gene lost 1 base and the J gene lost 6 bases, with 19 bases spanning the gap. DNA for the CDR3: TGTGCCAGCAGCTTAGGTTCGGCGGGCGGAGAGGGTCAGCCCCAGCATTTT. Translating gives CASSLGSAGGEGQPQHF.

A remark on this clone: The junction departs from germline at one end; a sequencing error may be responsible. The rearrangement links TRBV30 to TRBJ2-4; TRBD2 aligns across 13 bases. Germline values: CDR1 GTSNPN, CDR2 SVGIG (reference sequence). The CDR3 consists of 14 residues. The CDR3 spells CAWTGLAGENSQYF. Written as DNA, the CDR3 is TGTGCCTGGACCGGACTAGCGGGGGAAAACAGTCAGTACTTC.

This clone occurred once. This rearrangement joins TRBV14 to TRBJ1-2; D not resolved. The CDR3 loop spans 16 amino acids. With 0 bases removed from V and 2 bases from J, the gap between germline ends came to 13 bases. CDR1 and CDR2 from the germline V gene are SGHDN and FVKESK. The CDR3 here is CASSQDSRLTNYGYTF. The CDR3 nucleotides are TGTGCCAGCAGCCAAGATTCGCGGTTGACGAACTATGGCTACACCTTC.

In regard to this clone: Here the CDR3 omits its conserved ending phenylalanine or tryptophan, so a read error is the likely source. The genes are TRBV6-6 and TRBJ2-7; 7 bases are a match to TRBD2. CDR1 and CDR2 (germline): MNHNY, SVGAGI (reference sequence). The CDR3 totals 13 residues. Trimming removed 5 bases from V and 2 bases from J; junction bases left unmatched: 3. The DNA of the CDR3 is TGTGCCAGCAGTCCCCGGGGGGCCTACGAGCAGTACCTC. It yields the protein CASSPRGAYEQYL.

CDR3 nucleotide sequence: TGTGCCAGCAGTTCCTCGACACAGGAGCAGTTCTTC. Amino acids: CASSSSTQEQFF. The rearrangement joins TRBV6-6 to TRBJ2-1; D call uncertain. Germline-derived CDR1 and CDR2 are MNHNY and SVGAGI (reference sequence). The ends were cut back, 4 bases at V and 10 bases at J, with 11 bases in the middle. The CDR3 runs to 12 residues.

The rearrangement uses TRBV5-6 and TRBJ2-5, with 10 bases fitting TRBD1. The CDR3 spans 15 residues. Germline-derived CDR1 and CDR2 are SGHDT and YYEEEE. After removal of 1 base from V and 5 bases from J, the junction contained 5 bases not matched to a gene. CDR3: CASSLPGQGTETQYF. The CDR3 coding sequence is TGTGCCAGCAGCTTGCCGGGACAGGGGACGGAGACCCAGTACTTC.

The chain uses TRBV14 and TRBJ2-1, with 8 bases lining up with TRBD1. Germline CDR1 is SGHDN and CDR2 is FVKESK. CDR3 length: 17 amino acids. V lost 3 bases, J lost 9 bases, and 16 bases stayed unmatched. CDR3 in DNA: TGTGCCAGCAGCCACAGTGGAGGCAGGGGGCGCAGTAGTGAGCAGTTCTTC. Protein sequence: CASSHSGGRGRSSEQFF. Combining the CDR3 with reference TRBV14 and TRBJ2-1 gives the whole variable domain EAGVTQFPSHSVIEKGQTVTLRCDPISGHDNLYWYRRVMGKEIKFLLHFVKESKQDESGMPNNRFLAERTGGTYSTLKVQPAELEDSGVYFCASSHSGGRGRSSEQFFGPGTRLTVL.

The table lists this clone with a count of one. In nucleotides, the CDR3 is TGTGCCAGCAGTGCCGGGACAGGGAGCTATGGCTACACCTTC. Its translation is CASSAGTGSYGYTF. V is TRBV27 and J is TRBJ1-2, with 9 bases matching TRBD1. V lost 5 bases to trimming and J lost 4 bases; unmatched junction nucleotides: 5. Germline CDR1 reads MNHEY; CDR2 reads SMNVEV (reference sequence). The CDR3 length is 14 residues.